Listed here are 21 T cell receptor beta chains from one sample, sequenced in a study of cytomegalovirus exposure and HLA in healthy donors. The data were produced by immunoSEQ multiplex PCR, yet TCRdb's version contains in-frame clones alone and is incomplete. This sample carries about 120,000 clones, about 84% of them seen once, and the ten largest clones take approximately 2%. The sequencing sample was made of PBMCs. These receptors all come from a woman between 25 and 40 years old in good health and CMV-seronegative.

The chain uses TRBV12-5 and TRBJ1-1; weak D call: TRBD1 (5 bases). V gave up 0 bases and J gave up 1 base, with 15 bases separating them. The CDR3 length is 17 residues. From germline, CDR1 is LGHNT and CDR2 FRNRAP. For the CDR3, the DNA is TGTGCTAGTGGTTTGGTGACAAAAGACAGTTCGAACACTGAAGCTTTCTTT. Its translation: CASGLVTKDSSNTEAFF.

The genes are TRBV15 and TRBJ2-1; 7 nucleotides match TRBD1. The ends lost 4 bases at V and 4 bases at J; junction bases unmatched: 10. Germline values: CDR1 LNHNV, CDR2 YYDKDF (reference sequence). This CDR3 is 16 amino acids long. CDR3 region: CATSKPGQRVYNEQFF. Written as DNA, the CDR3 is TGTGCCACCAGCAAACCGGGACAGCGAGTTTACAATGAGCAGTTCTTC.

The rearrangement links TRBV9 to TRBJ2-7; TRBD2 agrees at 8 bases. The J segment lost 3 bases and the V segment lost 3 bases, leaving 5 bases of the junction unmatched. This CDR3 is 14 amino acids long. Germline values: CDR1 SGDLS, CDR2 YYNGEE. The CDR3 loop is CASSARGGFYEQYF. The CDR3 region has the DNA TGTGCCAGCAGCGCCCGGGGGGGGTTCTACGAGCAGTACTTC.

The chain recombines TRBV7-3 with TRBJ1-1, with D possibly matching TRBD1 (6 bases). CDR3 length: 13 residues. Germline V gives CDR1 SGHTA, CDR2 FQGTGA. Trimming removed 3 bases at V and 7 bases at J, with 12 bases between. The CDR3 protein is CASSLTRGFEAFF. In DNA, the CDR3 is TGTGCCAGCAGCTTGACCAGGGGTTTTGAAGCTTTCTTT.

The chain couples TRBV19 to TRBJ2-5; TRBD2 matches 10 bases. With V trimmed by 1 base and J by 2 bases, 4 bases remained unmatched. CDR1 is LNHDA and CDR2 is SQIVND in the germline V gene (reference sequence). The CDR3 covers 16 residues. CDR3 DNA sequence: TGTGCCAGTAGTATAGGGCTAGCGGGGGAGCAAGAGACCCAGTACTTC. Translated: CASSIGLAGEQETQYF.

The J gene is TRBJ2-7, the V gene TRBV4-3; TRBD2 matches at 8 bases. J gave up 4 bases and V 2 bases, and 10 bases lay outside the gene matches. Germline CDR1 LGHNA, CDR2 YSLEER. This CDR3 region has 16 residues. CDR3 nucleotides: TGCGCCAGCAGCCAACCTAAACAGCGGGGGATGTACGAGCAGTACTTC. It yields the protein CASSQPKQRGMYEQYF.

This clone has more than one count but fewer than ten. The V and J genes are TRBV5-1 and TRBJ2-1; D is uncertain. This CDR3 has 15 residues. Trimming left V 5 bases short and J 0 bases short, with 12 bases between. The germline gives CDR1 SGHRS, CDR2 YFSETQ. This CDR3 reads CASSSLGISYNEQFF. CDR3 nucleotides: TGCGCCAGCAGTTCGCTCGGTATCTCCTACAATGAGCAGTTCTTC. Full variable domain (remainder filled in from reference TRBV5-1 and TRBJ2-1): KAGVTQTPRYLIKTRGQQVTLSCSPISGHRSVSWYQQTPGQGLQFLFEYFSETQRNKGNFPGRFSGRQFSNSRSEMNVSTLELGDSALYLCASSSLGISYNEQFFGPGTRLTVL.

This chain links TRBV30 with TRBJ1-2; D unclear. The CDR3 length is 11 residues. Per germline, CDR1 GTSNPN and CDR2 SVGIG (reference sequence). V gave up 1 base and J gave up 13 bases, with 13 bases separating them. The CDR3 region has the DNA TGTGCCTGGAGTGGGGAGGTAGGCGCCACCTTC. Encoded protein: CAWSGEVGATF. Together with reference TRBV30 and TRBJ1-2, the CDR3 gives the full variable domain: SQTIHQWPATLVQPVGSPLSLECTVEGTSNPNLYWYRQAAGRGLQLLFYSVGIGQISSEVPQNLSASRPQDRQFILSSKKLLLSDSGFYLCAWSGEVGATFGSGTRLTVV.

V and J are TRBV6-1 and TRBJ1-1; 7 positions match TRBD1. Trimming took 3 bases from V and 8 from J; bases not matched to a gene: 9. Germline assignment: CDR1 MNHNS and CDR2 SASEGT. This CDR3 region has 14 residues. The CDR3 here is CASSEVWAGQEAFF. The CDR3 DNA sequence: TGTGCCAGCAGTGAGGTTTGGGCGGGACAGGAAGCTTTCTTT.

The V gene is TRBV6-6, the J gene TRBJ2-7; TRBD1 agrees at 8 bases. The germline V gene has CDR1 MNHNY and CDR2 SVGAGI (reference sequence). With 6 bases clipped from V and 2 bases from J, the junction kept 6 bases outside the gene matches. The CDR3 contains 14 residues. CDR3 DNA: TGTGCCAGCAGCTCCGGACAGGGAACCTACGAGCAGTACTTC. Its translation: CASSSGQGTYEQYF.

The rearrangement joins TRBV11-3 to TRBJ2-5, with TRBD2 as a possible D gene (6 bases). Germline CDR1 reads SGHNT; CDR2 reads YENEEA. Trimming stripped 5 bases from V and 4 bases from J, with 14 bases between. This CDR3 has 14 residues. CDR3 residues: CASSPRENPETQYF. CDR3 coding DNA: TGTGCCAGCAGCCCCCGGGAGAATCCAGAGACCCAGTACTTC.

The gene calls are TRBV2 and TRBJ1-4; D is ambiguous. V lost 8 bases and J lost 5, with 18 bases in between. Per germline, CDR1 SNHLY and CDR2 FYNNEI. The CDR3 consists of 15 residues. The CDR3 loop reads CASLFGRGSNEKLFF. The CDR3 DNA reads as TGTGCCAGCCTCTTCGGACGGGGTTCAAATGAAAAACTGTTTTTT.

The V and J genes are TRBV29-1 and TRBJ2-1; 9 nucleotides line up with TRBD2. V shed 6 bases, J shed 6 bases, and the junction held 12 bases outside the gene matches. Looked up from germline, CDR1 is SQVTM and CDR2 is ANQGSEA. This CDR3 is 15 amino acids long. For the CDR3, the DNA is TGCAGCGTGGACCGGCTAGCGGGGCTGGGCAATGAGCAGTTCTTC. It specifies CSVDRLAGLGNEQFF.

This chain links TRBV10-3 with TRBJ1-1; the D gene is possibly TRBD1 (6 bases). V shed 7 bases and J shed 0 bases, with 12 bases lying between them. This CDR3 has 14 amino acids. Germline assignment: CDR1 ENHRY and CDR2 SYGVKD. Here the CDR3 reads CAIKKDRMNTEAFF. The CDR3 nucleotides are TGTGCCATCAAAAAGGACAGAATGAACACTGAAGCTTTCTTT.

V usage is TRBV5-1 and J usage is TRBJ2-1; 8 bases line up with TRBD1. The CDR3 is made up of 13 amino acids. CDR1 and CDR2 (germline): SGHRS, YFSETQ. V was pared by 4 bases and J by 8 bases, with 5 bases of the junction left unmatched. The CDR3 loop reads CASSGPGQDEQFF. The CDR3 DNA reads TGCGCCAGCAGCGGCCCGGGACAGGATGAGCAGTTCTTC.

This clone was seen a single time. The J gene is TRBJ2-1, the V gene TRBV9; TRBD2 agrees at 9 bases. Germline assignment: CDR1 SGDLS and CDR2 YYNGEE. Trimming took 4 bases from V and 6 from J; bases not matched to a gene: 14. The CDR3 covers 17 residues. CDR3 nucleotides: TGTGCCAGCAGCCCTACTCTTACCCGGCGGGGGGGCAATGAGCAGTTCTTC. It codes for CASSPTLTRRGGNEQFF.

This rearrangement joins TRBV5-1 to TRBJ2-5, with 9 bases aligning to TRBD1. The V gene end was trimmed by 0 bases and the J gene end by 6 bases; junction bases not matched to a gene: 9. Germline assignment: CDR1 SGHRS and CDR2 YFSETQ. The CDR3 runs 16 residues. CDR3 coding DNA: TGCGCCAGCAGCTTGGTACCGGGACAGGGCACGAAGACCCAGTACTTC. Translating gives CASSLVPGQGTKTQYF.

This chain joins TRBV5-1 and TRBJ1-4; 12 nucleotides agree with TRBD1. After removal of 3 bases from V and 6 bases from J, the junction contained 12 bases not matched to a gene. The germline gives CDR1 SGHRS, CDR2 YFSETQ. The CDR3 has 18 residues. CDR3 nucleotides: TGCGCCAGCAGCTCGCACCGGGACAGGGGGCGGAATTATGAAAAACTGTTTTTT. It encodes CASSSHRDRGRNYEKLFF.

The rearrangement links TRBV7-2 to TRBJ2-7; tentative D call: TRBD1 (6 bases). V lost 0 bases, J lost 0 bases, and 12 bases lay in between. In germline, CDR1 is SGHTA, CDR2 FQGNSA. The CDR3 contains 16 residues. For the CDR3, the DNA is TGTGCCAGCAGCTTAGCCACAGGGTCGAGCTCCTACGAGCAGTACTTC. Translated: CASSLATGSSSYEQYF.

CDR3: CASSTAGGVGSYEQYF. The CDR3 DNA sequence: TGCGCCAGCAGCACCGCAGGGGGCGTCGGTTCCTACGAGCAGTACTTC. The chain links TRBV5-1 to TRBJ2-7; 8 positions agree with TRBD1. CDR1 and CDR2 (germline): SGHRS, YFSETQ. CDR3 length equals 16 residues. With V trimmed by 4 bases and J by 1 base, 10 bases remained unmatched.

The chain is built from TRBV21-1 and TRBJ2-1; TRBD2, the D gene given by the table, was not confirmed from the DNA. TRBV21-1 is a known pseudogene. This CDR3 is 18 amino acids long. The CDR3 reads CALYIRPKRGSFYNEQFF. The CDR3 nucleotides are TGTGCCCTCTATATTCGGCCGAAGCGGGGGAGCTTCTACAATGAGCAGTTCTTC.